These 32 T cell receptor beta chains were all obtained from the same sample, sequenced in a study of T cells in Graves' hyperthyroidism and ophthalmopathy. RNA transcripts served as the template for amplifying TCR beta CDR3 regions. HTBI primers were the set used in a first-round RT-PCR of the TCR CDR3. TCRdb independently ran MiXCR on the multiplex PCR reads; one entry per CDR3 protein. The data contain 500,000 to 650,000 distinct CDR3 sequences, 15% to 20% of them singletons. The sample consisted of blood. These receptors all stem from a middle-aged man with Graves' ophthalmopathy.

The chain employs TRBV28 and TRBJ2-1; D call uncertain. V lost 5 bases and J lost 8, with 10 bases in between. This CDR3 contains 12 residues. The germline CDR1 and CDR2 sequences are MDHEN and SYDVKM. CDR3 region: CASSILSYEQFF. CDR3 DNA sequence: TGTGCCAGCAGTATTTTGAGCTATGAGCAGTTCTTC.

This clonotype has ten or more counts. V and J are TRBV7-8 and TRBJ2-2; the match to TRBD2 covers 10 bases. The length of the CDR3 is 17 residues. Per germline, CDR1 SGHVS and CDR2 FQNEAQ. The trim removed 5 bases at V and 7 bases at J, leaving 13 bases unmatched. The CDR3 here is CASSAPGGTSVFGELFF. The CDR3 region has the DNA TGTGCCAGCAGCGCCCCGGGGGGGACTAGCGTGTTCGGGGAGCTGTTTTTT.

At least ten counts were recorded for this clonotype. The chain has TRBV20-1 and TRBJ2-3; the match to TRBD2 covers 7 bases. Germline V gene sequence: CDR1 DFQATT, CDR2 SNEGSKA (reference sequence). This CDR3 has 16 amino acids. Trimming took 3 bases from V and 2 from J; bases not matched to a gene: 11. The CDR3 DNA is TGCAGTGCTAGGCTTCGGTGGGGGAGGGACACAGATACGCAGTATTTT. This sequence encodes CSARLRWGRDTDTQYF.

About this clonotype itself: One base away lies a much larger clone, so this may be a sequencing read error. The chain joins TRBV12-3 or TRBV12-4 to TRBJ2-3; 7 bases are a match to TRBD1. The CDR3 extends over 15 amino acids. Germline trimming cut 6 bases from V and 1 base from J; bases unmatched to any gene: 7. CDR3 in amino acids: CASSSGQLRTDTQYF. For the CDR3, the DNA is TGTGCCAGCAGCTCGGGACAGTTACGCACAGATACGCAGTATTTT.

The rearrangement uses TRBV20-1 and TRBJ2-1; possibly TRBD2 for D (5 bases). This CDR3 comprises 13 residues. Germline V CDR1 and CDR2: DFQATT, SNEGSKA (reference sequence). V dropped 2 bases and J dropped 5 bases, with 10 bases sitting between them. The chain's CDR3 is CSARQLVDNEQFF. CDR3 nucleotide sequence: TGCAGTGCTAGACAACTAGTAGACAATGAGCAGTTCTTC.

This clonotype was observed at least ten times. V usage is TRBV11-1 and J usage is TRBJ2-1; 7 bases are shared with TRBD2. Germline CDR1 is SGHAT and CDR2 is FQDESV (reference sequence). With V trimmed by 5 bases and J by 5 bases, 9 bases remained unmatched. The CDR3 spans 15 residues. The CDR3 sequence is CASSPRDYHNNEQFF. The DNA of the CDR3 is TGTGCCAGCAGCCCCCGGGACTACCATAACAATGAGCAGTTCTTC.

This clonotype was picked up a small number of times. The V and J genes are TRBV2 and TRBJ2-3, with D possibly matching TRBD2 (5 bases). The germline gives CDR1 SNHLY, CDR2 FYNNEI. The V end lost 2 bases, the J end lost 2 bases, and 11 bases lay between the germline ends. The CDR3 runs 15 residues. CDR3 nucleotides: TGTGCCAGCAGTGAACAGCGGACCCTCACAGATACGCAGTATTTT. This encodes CASSEQRTLTDTQYF.

The chain recombines TRBV3-1 with TRBJ2-1; no definite D call. The CDR3 extends over 15 amino acids. CDR1 is LGHDT, CDR2 YNNKEL, per germline (reference sequence). The V and J ends lost 0 bases and 7 bases respectively, with 13 bases between them. CDR3 sequence: CASSQEAAARNEQFF. The CDR3 DNA is TGTGCCAGCAGCCAAGAGGCTGCCGCGAGGAATGAGCAGTTCTTC.

The chain has TRBV5-1 and TRBJ1-1; D gene ambiguous. CDR1 SGHRS and CDR2 YFSETQ come from the germline V gene. With 7 bases removed from V and 1 base from J, the gap between germline ends came to 11 bases. CDR3 length: 13 residues. The chain's CDR3 is CASRPSKNTEAFF. The CDR3 nucleotides are TGCGCCAGCCGGCCTAGCAAGAACACTGAAGCTTTCTTT.

This chain links TRBV29-1 with TRBJ1-3; 11 bases fit TRBD1. The length of the CDR3 is 14 residues. The germline V gene has CDR1 SQVTM and CDR2 ANQGSEA. With 7 bases clipped from V and 4 bases from J, the junction kept 6 bases outside the gene matches. CDR3 DNA: TGCAGCGCCGGGACAGGGGGACACGGAAACACCATATATTTT. It translates to CSAGTGGHGNTIYF.

This clonotype was counted ten times or more. The J gene is TRBJ2-3, the V gene TRBV18; D perhaps matches TRBD2 (5 bases). Trimming took 2 bases from V and 3 from J, leaving 12 bases between them. This CDR3 contains 15 residues. The V gene's germline CDR1 is KGHSH and CDR2 LQKENI. CDR3: CASSPGLQLTDTQYF. CDR3 coding DNA: TGTGCCAGCTCACCAGGACTCCAACTAACAGATACGCAGTATTTT. Using reference TRBV18 and TRBJ2-3 for the parts outside the CDR3, the full variable domain is NAGVMQNPRHLVRRRGQEARLRCSPMKGHSHVYWYRQLPEEGLKFMVYLQKENIIDESGMPKERFSAEFPKEGPSILRIQQVVRGDSAAYFCASSPGLQLTDTQYFGPGTRLTVL.

V and J are TRBV5-1 and TRBJ2-1, with D possibly being TRBD2 (7 bases). The CDR3 contains 16 residues. V was cut by 0 bases and J by 6 bases, with 16 bases left in between. Per the germline V gene, CDR1 is SGHRS and CDR2 is YFSETQ. The CDR3 bases are TGCGCCAGCAGCTTGGAGGTGGGGGGGGCGGGCAATGAGCAGTTCTTC. Its translation: CASSLEVGGAGNEQFF.

This clonotype was counted ten times or more. The V call is TRBV7-8, the J call TRBJ2-1; no clear D gene. The CDR3 runs to 11 residues. V dropped 4 bases and J dropped 10 bases, with 8 bases sitting between them. Germline values: CDR1 SGHVS, CDR2 FQNEAQ. The CDR3 region is CASSSFPEQFF. The DNA of the CDR3 is TGTGCCAGCAGCTCCTTCCCCGAGCAGTTCTTC.

The V call is TRBV20-1, the J call TRBJ2-2; 13 bases agree with TRBD2. Germline CDR1 and CDR2: DFQATT and SNEGSKA (reference sequence). The trim removed 3 bases at V and 7 bases at J, leaving 5 bases unmatched. The CDR3 runs 15 residues. The CDR3 DNA is TGCAGTGCTAGCGGACTAGCGGGAGTAAGCGGGGAGCTGTTTTTT. The encoded protein is CSASGLAGVSGELFF.

A remark on this clonotype: A read error may explain this, as a much larger clone is one base away. V gene TRBV13 combines with J gene TRBJ2-1; D may match TRBD1 or TRBD2 (5 bases each). This CDR3 is built from 15 residues. Germline V gene lookup returns CDR1 PRHDT and CDR2 FYEKMQ (reference sequence). The germline V and J ends were trimmed by 2 bases and 0 bases, with 8 bases remaining between them. The CDR3 spells CASSLWGNSYNEQFF. The CDR3 DNA follows: TGTGCCAGCAGCTTATGGGGGAACTCCTACAATGAGCAGTTCTTC.

This rearrangement joins TRBV4-3 to TRBJ2-2; D gene ambiguous. The V end was cut by 0 bases, the J end by 5 bases, with 16 bases between. The CDR3 has 17 amino acids. Germline V CDR1 and CDR2: LGHNA, YSLEER. CDR3: CASSQDGHLVRTGELFF. CDR3 DNA: TGCGCCAGCAGCCAAGATGGTCACCTAGTACGGACCGGGGAGCTGTTTTTT.

The chain is built from TRBV10-3 and TRBJ1-2; perhaps TRBD1 as D (5 bases). CDR3 length equals 15 residues. V lost 7 bases, J lost 0 bases, and 15 bases lay in between. Germline CDR1 is ENHRY and CDR2 is SYGVKD. The CDR3 reads CAITLTASSNYGYTF. For the CDR3, the DNA is TGTGCCATCACCCTGACAGCCTCATCTAACTATGGCTACACCTTC.

This clonotype appeared a few times. The V gene is TRBV7-8, the J gene TRBJ2-4; the D gene is possibly TRBD2 (7 bases). This CDR3 spans 15 amino acids. The V gene's germline CDR1 is SGHVS and CDR2 FQNEAQ. Trimming took 0 bases from V and 8 from J, leaving 14 bases between them. The CDR3 nucleotides read TGTGCCAGCAGCTTAGCGGGGGGGGCAGGGGACATTCAGTACTTC. Amino acid sequence: CASSLAGGAGDIQYF.

This sequence joins TRBV2 and TRBJ2-2, with a weak D call TRBD2 (5 bases). The CDR3 extends over 13 amino acids. Germline CDR1 SNHLY, CDR2 FYNNEI. The V and J ends lost 7 bases and 6 bases respectively, with 12 bases between them. CDR3 DNA: TGTGCCAGCATTCCTAGCTGGGCCGGGGAGCTGTTTTTT. Its translation is CASIPSWAGELFF. The whole variable domain, filled in from reference TRBV2 and TRBJ2-2, reads EPEVTQTPSHQVTQMGQEVILRCVPISNHLYFYWYRQILGQKVEFLVSFYNNEISEKSEIFDDQFSVERPDGSNFTLKIRSTKLEDSAMYFCASIPSWAGELFFGEGSRLTVL.

There are many counts of this clonotype. The chain links TRBV2 to TRBJ2-1; no clear D gene. Germline V gives CDR1 SNHLY, CDR2 FYNNEI. This CDR3 has 12 amino acids. The germline V and J ends were trimmed by 4 bases and 6 bases, with 7 bases remaining between them. In nucleotides, the CDR3 is TGTGCCAGCAGTGGCGGCCTCAATGAGCAGTTCTTC. It translates to CASSGGLNEQFF.

This clonotype was detected ten times or more. The gene calls are TRBV20-1 and TRBJ1-3; TRBD1 is a possible D gene (5 bases). The CDR3 extends over 16 amino acids. Between the trimmed V and J ends, which lost 6 bases and 0 bases, there was a span of 18 bases. The germline V gene encodes CDR1 DFQATT and CDR2 SNEGSKA (reference sequence). CDR3 region: CSASGETISSGNTIYF. Here the CDR3 DNA reads TGCAGTGCGTCGGGGGAGACCATCTCCTCTGGAAACACCATATATTTT.

The chain uses TRBV6-5 and TRBJ1-1, with D possibly being TRBD1 (5 bases). V was pared by 11 bases and J by 8 bases, with 21 bases between. Germline values: CDR1 MNHEY, CDR2 SVGAGI. The CDR3 length is 13 residues. The CDR3: CAGSKSVGTEAFF. The CDR3, as DNA: TGTGCCGGATCCAAAAGCGTCGGGACGGAAGCTTTCTTT.

This clonotype showed up just once. The rearrangement joins TRBV12-3 or TRBV12-4 to TRBJ2-3; D is unresolved. CDR3 length equals 15 residues. The V end was cut by 6 bases, the J end by 1 base, with 14 bases between. DNA of the CDR3: TGTGCCAGCAGCCCGCTCCGGGCCCGCACAGATACGCAGTATTTT. Translating gives CASSPLRARTDTQYF.

This clonotype appeared many times. V gene TRBV18 combines with J gene TRBJ2-3; no clear D. This CDR3 spans 10 amino acids. The V gene lost 4 bases and the J gene lost 5 bases, with 1 base spanning the gap. CDR1 and CDR2 from the germline V gene are KGHSH and LQKENI. CDR3 sequence: CASSQDTQYF. The CDR3 DNA reads as TGTGCCAGCTCACAAGATACGCAGTATTTT.

At least ten counts were recorded for this clonotype. Germline and junction disagree at one end, which may indicate a read error. The chain is built from TRBV20-1 and TRBJ2-2; no definite D call. The CDR3 length is 15 residues. From germline, CDR1 is DFQATT and CDR2 SNEGSKA (reference sequence). The CDR3 DNA reads TGCAGTGCTAGAGTAGGCCTATACAACAGCGGGGAGCTGTTTTTT. Translation: CSARVGLYNSGELFF.

In its sample, this clonotype was seen a few times. The chain recombines TRBV19 with TRBJ1-2, with 8 bases aligning to TRBD1. From germline, CDR1 is LNHDA and CDR2 SQIVND (reference sequence). This CDR3 has 15 amino acids. J was trimmed by 6 bases and V by 11 bases; bases with no gene match: 17. DNA of the CDR3: TGTGCCTCCACACGGCAGGGGGCAGATGGAAATGGCTACACCTTC. It specifies CASTRQGADGNGYTF.

The CDR3 is CASSLALGAAEAFF. The DNA of the CDR3 is TGCGCCAGCAGCTTGGCCTTAGGGGCAGCGGAAGCTTTCTTT. The rearrangement joins TRBV5-1 to TRBJ1-1, with a weak D call TRBD1 (5 bases). The CDR3 has 14 amino acids. The ends were cut back, 0 bases at V and 8 bases at J, with 14 bases in the middle. The germline V gene has CDR1 SGHRS and CDR2 YFSETQ.

This clonotype was recorded at least ten times. This chain joins TRBV7-3 and TRBJ2-2, with D maybe TRBD2 (6 bases). CDR1 is SGHTA and CDR2 is FQGTGA in the germline V gene. This CDR3 comprises 15 residues. Trimming took 1 base from V and 4 from J, leaving 10 bases between them. CDR3 amino acids: CASSLIAGSTGELFF. The CDR3 DNA reads TGTGCCAGCAGCTTAATCGCGGGATCCACCGGGGAGCTGTTTTTT. Using reference TRBV7-3 and TRBJ2-2 for the parts outside the CDR3, the full variable domain is GAGVSQTPSNKVTEKGKYVELRCDPISGHTALYWYRQSLGQGPEFLIYFQGTGAADDSGLPNDRFFAVRPEGSVSTLKIQRTERGDSAVYLCASSLIAGSTGELFFGEGSRLTVL.

The rearrangement uses TRBV7-3 and TRBJ1-3; a possible D gene is TRBD1 (6 bases). The CDR3 runs 15 residues. Trimming took 5 bases from V and 4 from J, leaving 15 bases between them. The germline gives CDR1 SGHTA, CDR2 FQGTGA. CDR3 DNA sequence: TGTGCCAGCAGCACGGGGGCGGGCATCGGAAACACCATATATTTT. It codes for CASSTGAGIGNTIYF. Variable domain in full (rest from reference TRBV7-3 and TRBJ1-3): GAGVSQTPSNKVTEKGKYVELRCDPISGHTALYWYRQSLGQGPEFLIYFQGTGAADDSGLPNDRFFAVRPEGSVSTLKIQRTERGDSAVYLCASSTGAGIGNTIYFGEGSWLTVV.

The CDR3 region has the DNA TGTGCCAGCAGTTTTTCGATAGGAAACACCATATATTTT. Protein sequence: CASSFSIGNTIYF. The V call is TRBV12-3 or TRBV12-4, the J call TRBJ1-3; D remains ambiguous. V shed 3 bases and J shed 4 bases, with 7 bases lying between them. This CDR3 region has 13 residues.

The chain carries TRBV4-2 and TRBJ2-3; no clear D gene. The germline V and J ends were trimmed by 1 base and 1 base, with 6 bases remaining between them. The CDR3 is made up of 14 amino acids. Germline V gene sequence: CDR1 LGHNA, CDR2 YNFKEQ. As DNA, the CDR3 is TGTGCCAGCAGCCAAGTTGCAGGCACAGATACGCAGTATTTT. As protein: CASSQVAGTDTQYF.

This clonotype was counted a few times. V gene TRBV28 combines with J gene TRBJ2-7, with a tentative D call TRBD1 (5 bases). Per germline, CDR1 MDHEN and CDR2 SYDVKM. V was clipped by 7 bases and J by 5 bases, with 9 bases between them. The CDR3 runs 11 residues. CDR3 loop: CASIQANEQYF. The CDR3 DNA is TGTGCCAGCATACAGGCTAACGAGCAGTACTTC. The variable domain in full, completed from reference TRBV28 and TRBJ2-7, reads DVKVTQSSRYLVKRTGEKVFLECVQDMDHENMFWYRQDPGLGLRLIYFSYDVKMKEKGDIPEGYSVSREKKERFSLILESASTNQTSMYLCASIQANEQYFGPGTRLTVT.